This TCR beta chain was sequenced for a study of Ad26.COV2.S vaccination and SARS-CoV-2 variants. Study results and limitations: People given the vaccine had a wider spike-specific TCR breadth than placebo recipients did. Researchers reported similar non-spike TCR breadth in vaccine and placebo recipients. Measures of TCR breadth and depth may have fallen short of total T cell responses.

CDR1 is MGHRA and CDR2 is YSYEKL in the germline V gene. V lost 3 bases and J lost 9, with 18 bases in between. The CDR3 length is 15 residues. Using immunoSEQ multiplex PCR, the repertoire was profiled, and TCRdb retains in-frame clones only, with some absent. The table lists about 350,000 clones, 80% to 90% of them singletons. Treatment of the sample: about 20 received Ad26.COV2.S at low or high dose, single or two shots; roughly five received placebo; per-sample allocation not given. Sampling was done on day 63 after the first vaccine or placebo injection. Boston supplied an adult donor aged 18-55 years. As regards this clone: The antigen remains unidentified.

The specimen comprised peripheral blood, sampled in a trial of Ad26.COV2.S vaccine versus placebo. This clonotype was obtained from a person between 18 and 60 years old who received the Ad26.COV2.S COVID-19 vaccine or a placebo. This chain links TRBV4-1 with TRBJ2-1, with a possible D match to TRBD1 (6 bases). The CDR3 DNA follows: TGCGCCAGCAGCCAGCCCAACAGGGTTTTTGGTGAGCAGTTCTTC. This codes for CASSQPNRVFGEQFF.